This entry is about one TCR beta chain. Its target is unknown. The source of the sample is a study of cytomegalovirus exposure and HLA in healthy donors. Findings and limits, study-wide: The study put 150 to 200 TCR beta chains on its list as cytomegalovirus-associated.

Only in-frame clones appear in the TCRdb table, and some are missing; sequencing was by immunoSEQ multiplex PCR. The data show about 160,000 clones, roughly 90% seen once. This CDR3 comprises 14 residues. Germline V gene lookup returns CDR1 MNHEY and CDR2 SVGAGI. V shed 5 bases and J shed 3 bases, with 14 bases lying between them. The rearrangement links TRBV6-5 to TRBJ2-7; D is undetermined. Sequenced: PBMCs. This sequence was found in a woman between 18 and 29 years old in good health and CMV-seropositive. The CDR3 DNA reads as TGTGCCAGCAGTAGTTCAGGAATTCGCTACGAGCAGTACTTC. This codes for CASSSSGIRYEQYF.